These T cell receptor beta chains were read from a single sample in a study of shared clonotypes between healthy human individuals. Method: immunoSEQ multiplex PCR; TCRdb's copy keeps in-frame clones and lacks some. Among over 2,000,000 clones listed, just under 95% were seen once. Sequenced sample: naive CD8+ T cells from PBMCs. These receptors were taken from a man between 18 and 35 years old in good health. Some clones in this sample may be carry-over from other donors' samples. The CDR3 runs from the conserved cysteine through the conserved F or W. The D gene is left open where the match is weak.

TRBJ2-7	TRBD1	TRBV6-1	TGTGCCAGCAGTTTTAAGATACAGGGGAACTCCGAGCAGTACTTC	CASSFKIQGNSEQYF
TRBJ2-7	TRBD1	TRBV9	TGTGCCAGCAGCGTAGGACAGGGAGCATACGAGCAGTACTTC	CASSVGQGAYEQYF
TRBJ2-3	NA	TRBV29-1	TGCAGCGTCGACACGAATACGCAGTATTTT	CSVDTNTQYF
TRBJ1-1	NA	TRBV15	TGTGCCACCCGGTGGGACGTAAACACTGAAGCTTTCTTT	CATRWDVNTEAFF
TRBJ2-6	NA	TRBV9	TGTGCCAGCAGCGTAGCACGATCCCTTCCTGGGGCCAACGTCCTGACTTTC	CASSVARSLPGANVLTF
TRBJ1-2	NA	TRBV29-1	TGCAGCGTTGAATCCCAGGGCTATGGCTACACCTTC	CSVESQGYGYTF
TRBJ2-7	NA	TRBV2	TGTGCCAGCATTCCCCGGGACGGCTCCTACGAGCAGTACTTC	CASIPRDGSYEQYF
TRBJ2-7	NA	TRBV7-9	TGTGCCAGCAGCCCTATTGGGTCCAGACCCGACTACGAGCAGTACTTC	CASSPIGSRPDYEQYF
TRBJ1-1	NA	TRBV6-5	TGTGCCACACACTGGGGGACTGAAGCTTTCTTT	CATHWGTEAFF
TRBJ1-2	NA	TRBV4-3	TGCGCCAGCAGCGAAACCTACCCTTGGTTCTTCCACACCTTC	CASSETYPWFFHTF
TRBJ1-1	NA	TRBV11-2	TGTGCCAGCAGCCCCCCCCCGACAGGAGGGAACACTGAAGCTTTCTTT	CASSPPPTGGNTEAFF
TRBJ2-3	NA	TRBV2	TGTGCCAGCAGTGGATCCCTCACAGATACGCAGTATTTT	CASSGSLTDTQYF
TRBJ1-1	TRBD1	TRBV29-1	TGCAGCGTTGAATTGGGACAGGTCATGGCTGAAGCTTTCTTT	CSVELGQVMAEAFF